The rows below give T cell receptor beta chains drawn from one sample of a study of blood T cell repertoires in COVID-19. The method was immunoSEQ multiplex PCR; TCRdb's version includes in-frame clones alone and lacks a portion of them. The data hold roughly 250,000 clones, with approximately 80% observed a single time. Input material: peripheral blood. The receptors derive from a woman between 35 and 50 years old with active or convalescent COVID-19. Both conserved end residues are part of each CDR3. D genes are given only for firm matches. The size of a clone is reported for some rows only, either as once, few or many, or as a class for expanded clones.

>TRBD1|TRBJ1-2|TRBV30|NA
TGTGCCTGGAGTAGGGACAGCTCCGGCTACACCTTC
CAWSRDSSGYTF
>TRBD1|TRBJ1-3|TRBV28|once
TGTGCCAGCAGACGGGACAGTGTCTCTGGAAACACCATATATTTT
CASRRDSVSGNTIYF
>TRBD2|TRBJ2-1|TRBV5-1|NA
TGCGCCAGCAGCTTGGGGGGACTAGCGTCGGTGGAGCAGTTCTTC
CASSLGGLASVEQFF
>NA|TRBJ1-4|TRBV27|NA
TGTGCCACCCGACGGGGGGAAAAACTGTTTTTT
CATRRGEKLFF
>TRBD1|TRBJ1-2|TRBV28|NA
TGTGCCAGCAGTTCACCGGGGACAGGGACCCTCTCGGACTATGGCTACACCTTC
CASSSPGTGTLSDYGYTF
>TRBD2|TRBJ2-1|TRBV19|NA
TGTGCCGGCCTGGGCGGGACTAGCGTCGTCGATGAGCAGTTCTTC
CAGLGGTSVVDEQFF
>NA|TRBJ1-2|TRBV5-1|NA
TGCGCCAGCAGCTTAAAGGGAGACTCTGCTGGCTACACCTTC
CASSLKGDSAGYTF
>TRBD1|TRBJ1-2|TRBV19|few
TGTGCCAGTAGTGTCGAGAAGACAGGGTTAGATGGCTACACCTTC
CASSVEKTGLDGYTF
>TRBD1|TRBJ1-3|TRBV10-3|NA
TGTGCCATCAGCCTGACAGGGTCTGGAAACACCATATATTTT
CAISLTGSGNTIYF
>NA|TRBJ2-3|TRBV7-9|many
TGTGCCAGCAGCCCATTGGCTATAACGCGGACAGATACGCAGTATTTT
CASSPLAITRTDTQYF
>TRBD1|TRBJ1-4|TRBV20-1|once
TGCAGTGCTAGTTCCGGGACAGGGAGCGAAAAACTGTTTTTT
CSASSGTGSEKLFF
>TRBD1|TRBJ1-1|TRBV18|NA
TGTGCCAGCTCACCTGGACAGGACTTCATGAACACTGAAGCTTTCTTT
CASSPGQDFMNTEAFF